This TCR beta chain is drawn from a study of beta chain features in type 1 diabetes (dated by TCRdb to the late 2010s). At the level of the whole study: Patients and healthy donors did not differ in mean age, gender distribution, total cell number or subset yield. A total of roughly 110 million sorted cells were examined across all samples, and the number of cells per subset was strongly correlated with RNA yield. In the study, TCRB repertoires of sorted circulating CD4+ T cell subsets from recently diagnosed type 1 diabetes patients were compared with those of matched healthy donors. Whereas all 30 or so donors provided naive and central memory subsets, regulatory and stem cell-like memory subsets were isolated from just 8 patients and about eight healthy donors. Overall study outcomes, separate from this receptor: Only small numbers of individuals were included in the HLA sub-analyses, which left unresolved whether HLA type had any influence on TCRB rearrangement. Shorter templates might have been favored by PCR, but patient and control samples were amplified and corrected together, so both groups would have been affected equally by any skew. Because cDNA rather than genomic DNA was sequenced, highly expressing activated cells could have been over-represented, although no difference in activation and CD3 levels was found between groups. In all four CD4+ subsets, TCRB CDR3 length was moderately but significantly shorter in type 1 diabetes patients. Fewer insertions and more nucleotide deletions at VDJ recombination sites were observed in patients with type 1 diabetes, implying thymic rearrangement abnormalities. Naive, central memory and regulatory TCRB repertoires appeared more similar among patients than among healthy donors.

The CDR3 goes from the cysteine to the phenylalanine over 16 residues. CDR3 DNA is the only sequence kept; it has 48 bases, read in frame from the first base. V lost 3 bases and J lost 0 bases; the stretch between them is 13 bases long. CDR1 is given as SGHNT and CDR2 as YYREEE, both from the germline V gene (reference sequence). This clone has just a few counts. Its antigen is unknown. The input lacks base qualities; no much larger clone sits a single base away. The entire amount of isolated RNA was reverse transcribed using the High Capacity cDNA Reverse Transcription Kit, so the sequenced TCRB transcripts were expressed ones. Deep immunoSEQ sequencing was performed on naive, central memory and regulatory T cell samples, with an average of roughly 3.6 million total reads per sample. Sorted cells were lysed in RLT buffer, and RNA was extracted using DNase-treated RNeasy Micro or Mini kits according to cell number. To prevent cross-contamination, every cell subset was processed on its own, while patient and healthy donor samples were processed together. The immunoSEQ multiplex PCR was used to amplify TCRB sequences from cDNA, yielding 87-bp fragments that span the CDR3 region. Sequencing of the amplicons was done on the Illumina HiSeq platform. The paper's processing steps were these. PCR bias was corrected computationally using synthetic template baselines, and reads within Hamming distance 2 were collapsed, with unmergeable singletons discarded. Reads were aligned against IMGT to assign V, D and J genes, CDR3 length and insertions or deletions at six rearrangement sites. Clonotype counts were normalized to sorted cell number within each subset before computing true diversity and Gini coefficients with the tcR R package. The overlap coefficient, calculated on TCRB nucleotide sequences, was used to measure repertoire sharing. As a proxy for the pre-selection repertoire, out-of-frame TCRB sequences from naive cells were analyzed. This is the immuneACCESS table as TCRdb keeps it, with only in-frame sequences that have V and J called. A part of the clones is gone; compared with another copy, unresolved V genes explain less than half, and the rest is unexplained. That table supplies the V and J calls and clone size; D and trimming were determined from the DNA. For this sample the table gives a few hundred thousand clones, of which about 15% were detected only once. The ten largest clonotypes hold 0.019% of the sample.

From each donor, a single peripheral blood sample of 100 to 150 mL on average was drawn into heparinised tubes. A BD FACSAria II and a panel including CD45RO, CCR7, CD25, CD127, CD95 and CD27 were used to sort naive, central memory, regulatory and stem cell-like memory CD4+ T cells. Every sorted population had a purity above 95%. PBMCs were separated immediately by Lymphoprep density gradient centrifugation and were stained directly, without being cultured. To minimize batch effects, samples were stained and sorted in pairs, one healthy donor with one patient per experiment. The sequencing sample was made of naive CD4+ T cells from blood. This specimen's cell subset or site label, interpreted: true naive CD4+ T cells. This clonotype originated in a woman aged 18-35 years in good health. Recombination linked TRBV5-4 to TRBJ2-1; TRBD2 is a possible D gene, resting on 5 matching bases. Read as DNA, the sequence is TGTGCCAGCAGCTCCAGGACGGGGAGCTCCTACAATGAGCAGTTCTTC. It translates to CASSSRTGSSYNEQFF.